This T cell receptor (beta chain) was obtained from a study of cytomegalovirus exposure and HLA in healthy donors. General observations from the study: The classifier was said to identify cytomegalovirus status with high specificity and sensitivity. From TCR beta sequences, most subjects' HLA-A and HLA-B alleles were reportedly predicted accurately. Beyond CMV serostatus, there was no information to go on about immune exposure.

Germline loops: CDR1 SGHDT, CDR2 YYEEEE. V gave up 2 bases and J gave up 9 bases, with 9 bases separating them. There are 12 residues in the CDR3. On this clone itself: Its antigen is unidentified.

The PCR employed 60 Vbeta primers together with 13 Jbeta primers. Here immunoSEQ multiplex PCR was the method, and the copy in TCRdb shows in-frame clones only, minus some. Seen here are approximately 170,000 clones, approximately 81% observed once, and the top ten hold 1% to 1.5%. This sequence joins TRBV5-6 and TRBJ2-1; D gene unclear. The TCR originated in a man aged 50-59 years in good health and CMV-seropositive. Source material: PBMCs. CDR3 sequence: CASSFAAGEQFF. CDR3 coding DNA: TGTGCCAGCAGCTTTGCGGCTGGTGAGCAGTTCTTC.